What follows are 5 T cell receptor beta chains derived from one specimen sequenced in a study of shared clonotypes between healthy human individuals. Measured with immunoSEQ multiplex PCR; TCRdb has only the in-frame clones, and not every one. The table includes more than 550,000 clones, 72% detected once. Material: memory CD4+ T cells sorted from blood. Described subset: CD45RA-negative fraction. The receptor source for this set is a woman in her twenties or thirties in good health.

This chain connects TRBV27 to TRBJ2-1; 8 bases are shared with TRBD2. V shed 6 bases, J shed 8 bases, and the junction held 12 bases outside the gene matches. The CDR3 sequence is 15 residues long. From germline, CDR1 is MNHEY and CDR2 SMNVEV (reference sequence). The CDR3 reads CASSSGTRVAYEQFF. The CDR3 DNA reads TGTGCCAGCAGCTCCGGGACTAGAGTGGCCTATGAGCAGTTCTTC.

This clone was seen repeatedly, ten times or more. The chain has TRBV25-1 and TRBJ2-1, with 10 nucleotides matching TRBD2. Germline CDR1 is MGHDK and CDR2 is SYGVNS. J was trimmed by 8 bases and V by 4 bases; bases with no gene match: 11. The CDR3 loop spans 16 amino acids. In DNA form, the CDR3 reads TGTGCCAGCAGTGCCCAGCGGGAGGGCCCGTATGATGAGCAGTTCTTC. The encoded protein is CASSAQREGPYDEQFF.

In its sample, this clone was seen a few times. This chain uses TRBV19 with TRBJ1-5, with D possibly being TRBD1 (5 bases). CDR3 size: 15 residues. Germline CDR1 LNHDA, CDR2 SQIVND (reference sequence). V dropped 0 bases and J dropped 5 bases, with 11 bases sitting between them. The CDR3 region has the DNA TGTGCCAGTAGTATAGATCAGGGTTCTTATCAGCCCCAGCATTTT. It translates to CASSIDQGSYQPQHF.

J is TRBJ2-5 and V is TRBV7-7; unclear D gene. The CDR3 sequence is 14 residues long. Germline assignment: CDR1 SSHAT and CDR2 FNYEAQ (reference sequence). Trimming left V 4 bases short and J 2 bases short, with 11 bases between. CDR3 coding DNA: TGTGCCAGCAGCTATTCCGGCAGTCAAGAGACCCAGTACTTC. Encoded protein: CASSYSGSQETQYF. The variable domain in full, with the rest retrieved from reference TRBV7-7 and TRBJ2-5, is GAGVSQSPRYKVTKRGQDVTLRCDPISSHATLYWYQQALGQGPEFLTYFNYEAQPDKSGLPSDRFSAERPEGSISTLTIQRTEQRDSAMYRCASSYSGSQETQYFGPGTRLLVL.

There are a few counts of this clone. The chain is built from TRBV29-1 and TRBJ1-3, with 8 nucleotides matching TRBD1. Per germline, CDR1 SQVTM and CDR2 ANQGSEA. With V trimmed by 6 bases and J by 2 bases, 9 bases remained unmatched. The length of the CDR3 is 15 residues. The CDR3 reads CSVRENRGTGNTIYF. The CDR3 region has the DNA TGCAGCGTCCGGGAAAACAGGGGGACTGGAAACACCATATATTTT.